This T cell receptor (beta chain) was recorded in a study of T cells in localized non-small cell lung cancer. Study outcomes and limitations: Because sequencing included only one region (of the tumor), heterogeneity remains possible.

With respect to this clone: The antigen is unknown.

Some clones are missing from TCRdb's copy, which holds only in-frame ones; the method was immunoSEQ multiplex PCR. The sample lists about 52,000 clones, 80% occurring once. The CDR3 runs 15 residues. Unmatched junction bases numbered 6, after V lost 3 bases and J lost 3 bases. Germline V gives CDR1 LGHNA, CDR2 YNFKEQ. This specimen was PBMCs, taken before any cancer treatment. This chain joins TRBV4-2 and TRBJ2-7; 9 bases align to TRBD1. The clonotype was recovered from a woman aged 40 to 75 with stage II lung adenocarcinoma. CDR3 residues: CASSHGQGNSYEQYF. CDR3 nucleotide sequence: TGTGCCAGCAGCCACGGACAGGGGAATAGCTACGAGCAGTACTTC.